The 3 T cell receptor beta chains presented below share a single source sample, sequenced in a study of blood T cell repertoires in COVID-19. Repertoires were generated with immunoSEQ multiplex PCR, while TCRdb's copy carries only in-frame clones and drops some. The sample gives 110,000 to 150,000 clones, around nine tenths of which show up once; 1.5% to 2% is in the top ten. Sequenced: peripheral blood. Receptors were obtained from a woman in her forties or fifties with acute or convalescent COVID-19.

The chain carries TRBV6-5 and TRBJ1-2; D may be TRBD1 (5 bases). The V gene lost 2 bases and the J gene lost 4 bases, with 11 bases spanning the gap. The CDR3 totals 14 residues. CDR1 is MNHEY and CDR2 is SVGAGI in the germline V gene. For the CDR3, the DNA is TGTGCCAGCAGTTACCAGCAGGGAGGCTATGGCTACACCTTC. Translation gives CASSYQQGGYGYTF.

V usage is TRBV4-2 and J usage is TRBJ1-6; 8 bases are a match to TRBD1. This CDR3 is built from 16 residues. The junction had 6 bases not matched to a gene; V was cut back by 3 bases and J by 5 bases. The V gene's germline CDR1 is LGHNA and CDR2 YNFKEQ. DNA of the CDR3: TGTGCCAGCAGCCACGGACAGGGTTCCAATAATTCACCCCTCCACTTT. Translating gives CASSHGQGSNNSPLHF.

The chain uses TRBV10-3 and TRBJ2-1; 8 positions match TRBD1. The ends lost 9 bases at V and 6 bases at J; junction bases unmatched: 7. The CDR3 has 13 amino acids. Per the germline V gene, CDR1 is ENHRY and CDR2 is SYGVKD. This CDR3 reads CAIPGTGVNEQFF. As DNA, the CDR3 is TGTGCCATACCCGGGACAGGAGTCAATGAGCAGTTCTTC.